These 19 T cell receptor beta chains were sequenced from one sample in a study of CD8 T cells in ankylosing spondylitis (dated by TCRdb to about 2017). Libraries came from 5' RACE. The listed sequencing device is Illumina HiSeq 2500. TCRdb trimmed the raw reads at Q25, called clones with MiXCR and kept productive beta chains. Every distinct CDR3 protein forms one entry, paired with its most common genes and DNA. A total of about 130,000 distinct CDR3 sequences appear in this sample, 7% of them only once. The top ten clonotypes cover approximately 12% of the sample. The sequencing input was blood, either unsorted or a sorted T cell fraction (not recorded which). The receptor set was obtained from a male donor with ankylosing spondylitis or in good health (not recorded which).

This clonotype has ten or more counts. CDR3 sequence: CSVGTDYGYTF. The CDR3 region has the DNA TGCAGCGTCGGGACAGACTATGGCTACACCTTC. The chain joins TRBV29-1 to TRBJ1-2, with TRBD1 identical over 7 bases. After removal of 6 bases from V and 3 bases from J, the junction contained 1 base not matched to a gene. The CDR3 contains 11 residues. Germline CDR1 SQVTM, CDR2 ANQGSEA.

This clonotype was seen more than once but under ten times. CDR3 DNA sequence: TGTGCCAGTCTACAGGGGGCTGGGGCCAACGTCCTGACTTTC. This codes for CASLQGAGANVLTF. The chain couples TRBV19 to TRBJ2-6; 8 bases agree with TRBD1. V was clipped by 8 bases and J by 2 bases; unmatched bases: 2. CDR1 and CDR2 (germline): LNHDA, SQIVND (reference sequence). This CDR3 region has 14 residues. Full variable domain (remainder filled in from reference TRBV19 and TRBJ2-6): DGGITQSPKYLFRKEGQNVTLSCEQNLNHDAMYWYRQDPGQGLRLIYYSQIVNDFQKGDIAEGYSVSREKKESFPLTVTSAQKNPTAFYLCASLQGAGANVLTFGAGSRLTVL.

This clonotype appeared many times. The chain combines TRBV5-1 with TRBJ2-5; D possibly corresponds to TRBD2 (5 bases). Trimming took 4 bases from V and 0 from J, leaving 10 bases between them. The CDR3 length is 14 residues. From germline, CDR1 is SGHRS and CDR2 YFSETQ. The CDR3 loop is CASSQPGYQETQYF. The CDR3 nucleotides read TGCGCCAGCAGCCAGCCGGGGTACCAAGAGACCCAGTACTTC.

In its sample, this clonotype was seen many times. The genes are TRBV29-1 and TRBJ2-3, with D unclear. The germline V and J ends were trimmed by 1 base and 3 bases, with 17 bases remaining between them. Germline CDR1 reads SQVTM; CDR2 reads ANQGSEA. The CDR3 has 16 amino acids. CDR3 loop: CSVEVTDRLSTDTQYF. CDR3 coding DNA: TGCAGCGTTGAAGTCACCGACCGACTCAGTACAGATACGCAGTATTTT.

This clonotype was seen more than once but under ten times. The V and J genes are TRBV12-3 or TRBV12-4 and TRBJ1-1; D remains unclear. Deletions cut 0 bases from V and 4 bases from J, with 9 bases between. The CDR3 spans 14 residues. The CDR3, as DNA: TGTGCCAGCAGTTTAGCCGGGCGCAGCACTGAAGCTTTCTTT. Translating it yields CASSLAGRSTEAFF.

This clonotype was detected ten times or more. The rearrangement joins TRBV5-4 to TRBJ2-2; tentative D call: TRBD2 (6 bases). V shed 0 bases and J shed 1 base, with 10 bases lying between them. Germline lookup yields CDR1 SGHNT and CDR2 YYREEE (reference sequence). The CDR3 has 16 amino acids. The CDR3 loop is CASSLGPGGNTGELFF. CDR3 nucleotides: TGTGCCAGCAGCTTGGGACCCGGGGGGAACACCGGGGAGCTGTTTTTT.

In its sample, this clonotype was seen many times. This chain connects TRBV18 to TRBJ1-5; a weak D match, TRBD1 (5 bases). This CDR3 region has 15 residues. V was clipped by 3 bases and J by 6 bases, with 15 bases between them. The V gene's germline CDR1 is KGHSH and CDR2 LQKENI. In DNA form, the CDR3 reads TGTGCCAGCTCACCCCAAGGGCCGAGGGGTCAGCCCCAGCATTTT. Amino acids: CASSPQGPRGQPQHF.

This clonotype was seen many times. The rearrangement links TRBV27 to TRBJ1-1, with a tentative D call TRBD1 (5 bases). This CDR3 is built from 14 residues. Trimming stripped 5 bases from V and 11 bases from J, with 21 bases between. Looked up from germline, CDR1 is MNHEY and CDR2 is SMNVEV (reference sequence). The CDR3 region is CASSIREPGRPAFF. CDR3 bases: TGTGCCAGCAGTATACGAGAACCGGGACGGCCGGCTTTCTTT.

This clonotype was counted ten times or more. This rearrangement joins TRBV3-1 to TRBJ1-1; TRBD1 aligns across 7 bases. Germline CDR1 and CDR2: LGHDT and YNNKEL (reference sequence). The CDR3 consists of 12 residues. With 4 bases clipped from V and 13 bases from J, the junction kept 9 bases outside the gene matches. In DNA form, the CDR3 reads TGTGCCAGCAGCCTTCCGGGACAGAAGCTTTTCTTT. The encoded protein is CASSLPGQKLFF. Full variable domain (outside the CDR3, taken from reference TRBV3-1 and TRBJ1-1): DTAVSQTPKYLVTQMGNDKSIKCEQNLGHDTMYWYKQDSKKFLKIMFSYNNKELIINETVPNRFSPKSPDKAHLNLHINSLELGDSAVYFCASSLPGQKLFFGQGTRLTVV.

As for this clonotype: A much larger clone differs by one base, so this may be a read error. The J gene is TRBJ2-7, the V gene TRBV4-1; maybe TRBD1 (5 bases). CDR1 is MGHRA and CDR2 is YSYEKL in the germline V gene. This CDR3 is 17 amino acids long. The CDR3 sequence is CAGSQDLRDSTSYEQYF. The DNA for the CDR3 is TGCGCCGGCAGCCAAGATCTGCGAGACAGCACCTCCTACGAGCAGTACTTC.

This clonotype has ten or more counts. V usage is TRBV27 and J usage is TRBJ2-1, with TRBD1 matching 11 bases. The germline CDR1 and CDR2 sequences are MNHEY and SMNVEV (reference sequence). There are 16 residues in the CDR3. J lost 6 bases, V lost 4 bases, and 8 bases had no gene match. In DNA form, the CDR3 reads TGTGCCAGCAGTTCCCCGAGGACAGGGGGCATCAATGAGCAGTTCTTC. Protein: CASSSPRTGGINEQFF.

The table lists this clonotype with many counts. CDR3 sequence reads: CSARDLGHQNTEAFF. The CDR3 DNA reads as TGCAGTGCTAGAGATCTGGGGCATCAGAACACTGAAGCTTTCTTT. V gene TRBV20-1 combines with J gene TRBJ1-1; TRBD1 is a possible D gene (5 bases). V was pared by 0 bases and J by 1 base, with 12 bases between. The CDR3 length is 15 residues. Germline CDR1 and CDR2: DFQATT and SNEGSKA (reference sequence).

This clonotype was seen repeatedly, ten times or more. The chain employs TRBV5-1 and TRBJ2-7, with 9 bases identical to TRBD1. Germline lookup yields CDR1 SGHRS and CDR2 YFSETQ. With 4 bases clipped from V and 0 bases from J, the junction kept 14 bases outside the gene matches. This CDR3 spans 18 amino acids. CDR3 DNA sequence: TGCGCCAGCAGCCTCTTCAATCTAACAGGGGGCCCCTCCTACGAGCAGTACTTC. Protein product: CASSLFNLTGGPSYEQYF. The full variable domain, in which reference TRBV5-1 and TRBJ2-7 provide the parts outside the CDR3, is KAGVTQTPRYLIKTRGQQVTLSCSPISGHRSVSWYQQTPGQGLQFLFEYFSETQRNKGNFPGRFSGRQFSNSRSEMNVSTLELGDSALYLCASSLFNLTGGPSYEQYFGPGTRLTVT.

This clonotype occurred many times. The chain combines TRBV6-5 with TRBJ2-1; TRBD2 is a possible D gene (7 bases). CDR1 is MNHEY, CDR2 SVGAGI, per germline. V shed 2 bases and J shed 4 bases, with 12 bases lying between them. CDR3 length: 15 residues. Here the CDR3 reads CASSYVGGRYNEQFF. DNA of the CDR3: TGTGCCAGCAGTTACGTGGGGGGGCGTTACAATGAGCAGTTCTTC.

This clonotype was found many times. This rearrangement joins TRBV7-8 to TRBJ2-5; TRBD2 aligns across 10 bases. Germline values: CDR1 SGHVS, CDR2 FQNEAQ. With 5 bases clipped from V and 2 bases from J, the junction kept 5 bases outside the gene matches. The CDR3 has 15 amino acids. The CDR3 region has the DNA TGTGCCAGCAGCCTTCGGACTAGCGGACAAGAGACCCAGTACTTC. It codes for CASSLRTSGQETQYF.

This clonotype was observed many times. The gene calls are TRBV5-5 and TRBJ1-5, with 9 nucleotides matching TRBD1. The germline V gene encodes CDR1 SGHKS and CDR2 YYEKEE (reference sequence). Germline trimming cut 4 bases from V and 3 bases from J; bases unmatched to any gene: 5. The CDR3 has 15 amino acids. The CDR3 spells CASSPQGANNQPQHF. The CDR3 DNA follows: TGTGCCAGCAGCCCACAGGGGGCTAACAATCAGCCCCAGCATTTT. Drawing the rest from reference TRBV5-5 and TRBJ1-5, the complete variable domain is DAGVTQSPTHLIKTRGQQVTLRCSPISGHKSVSWYQQVLGQGPQFIFQYYEKEERGRGNFPDRFSARQFPNYSSELNVNALLLGDSALYLCASSPQGANNQPQHFGDGTRLSIL.

This clonotype showed up many times. This rearrangement joins TRBV20-1 to TRBJ1-3, with a tentative D call TRBD1 (6 bases). Trimming cost V 2 bases and J 7 bases, with 21 bases left between them. This CDR3 spans 16 amino acids. Germline V gives CDR1 DFQATT, CDR2 SNEGSKA (reference sequence). The CDR3 nucleotides read TGCAGTGCTAGAATCCAGGCGCCCACAGGGCCCAACACCATATATTTT. Its translation is CSARIQAPTGPNTIYF.

The rearrangement joins TRBV11-2 to TRBJ2-5; 7 bases align to TRBD1. The trim removed 7 bases at V and 4 bases at J, leaving 12 bases unmatched. Germline values: CDR1 SGHAT, CDR2 FQNNGV. This CDR3 region has 15 residues. CDR3 in amino acids: CASTRDRGPSETQYF. The DNA for the CDR3 is TGTGCCAGCACCCGGGACAGAGGGCCCTCAGAGACCCAGTACTTC.

This chain uses TRBV5-1 with TRBJ2-7; perhaps TRBD1 as D (5 bases). Trimming left V 5 bases short and J 2 bases short, with 8 bases between. The CDR3 runs 12 residues. Germline V gene lookup returns CDR1 SGHRS and CDR2 YFSETQ. For the CDR3, the DNA is TGCGCCAGCAGGGACAACCCCTACGAGCAGTACTTC. Protein: CASRDNPYEQYF.